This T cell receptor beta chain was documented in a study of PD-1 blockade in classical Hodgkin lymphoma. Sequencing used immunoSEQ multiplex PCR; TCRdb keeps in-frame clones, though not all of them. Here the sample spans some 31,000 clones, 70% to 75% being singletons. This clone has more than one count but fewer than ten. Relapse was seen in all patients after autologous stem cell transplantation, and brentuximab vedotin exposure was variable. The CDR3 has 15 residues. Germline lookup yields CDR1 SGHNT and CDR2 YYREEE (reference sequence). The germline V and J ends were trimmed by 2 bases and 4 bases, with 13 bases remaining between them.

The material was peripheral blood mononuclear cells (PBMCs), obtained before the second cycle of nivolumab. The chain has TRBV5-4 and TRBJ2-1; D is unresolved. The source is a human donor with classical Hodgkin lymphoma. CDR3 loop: CASSLSGAAYNEQFF. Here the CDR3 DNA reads TGTGCCAGCAGCTTAAGTGGCGCCGCGTACAATGAGCAGTTCTTC.